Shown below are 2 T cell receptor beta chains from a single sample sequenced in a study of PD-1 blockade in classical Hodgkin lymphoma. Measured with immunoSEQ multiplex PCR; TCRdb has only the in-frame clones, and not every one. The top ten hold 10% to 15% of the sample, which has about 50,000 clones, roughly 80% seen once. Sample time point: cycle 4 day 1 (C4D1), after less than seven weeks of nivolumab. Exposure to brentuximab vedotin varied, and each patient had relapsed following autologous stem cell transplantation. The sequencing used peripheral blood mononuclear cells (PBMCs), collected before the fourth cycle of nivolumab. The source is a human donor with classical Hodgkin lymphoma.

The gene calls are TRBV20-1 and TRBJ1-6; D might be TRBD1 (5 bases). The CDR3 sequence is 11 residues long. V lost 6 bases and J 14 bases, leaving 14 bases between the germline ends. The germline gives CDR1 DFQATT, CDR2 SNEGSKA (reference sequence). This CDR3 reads CSASGDAALHF. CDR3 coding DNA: TGCAGTGCAAGTGGGGACGCGGCCCTCCACTTT.

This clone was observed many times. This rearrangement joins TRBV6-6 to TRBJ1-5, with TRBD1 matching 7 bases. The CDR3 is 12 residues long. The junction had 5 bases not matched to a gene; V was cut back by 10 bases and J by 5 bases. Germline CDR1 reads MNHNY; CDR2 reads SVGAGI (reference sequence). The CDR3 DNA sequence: TGTGCCACCAAACAGGGGCATCAGCCCCAGCATTTT. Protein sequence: CATKQGHQPQHF.